The source of this T cell receptor (beta chain) is a study of T cell changes during pregnancy in multiple sclerosis. This CDR3 has 17 residues. V was clipped by 8 bases and J by 5 bases; unmatched bases: 17. From germline, CDR1 is LNHDA and CDR2 SQIVND (reference sequence). Measured with immunoSEQ multiplex PCR; TCRdb has only the in-frame clones, and not every one. Of more than 55,000 clones listed, 89% were seen once; the top ten hold around 1.8%. The genes are TRBV19 and TRBJ2-3, with TRBD1 matching over 9 bases. The receptor was derived from a female donor with multiple sclerosis, enrolled in a pregnancy study. Sample: peripheral blood, taken after pregnancy. CDR3 DNA sequence: TGTGCCAGTGGACTAGGGGACAGGGTATTTTATGGAGATACGCAGTATTTT. Its protein product is CASGLGDRVFYGDTQYF.